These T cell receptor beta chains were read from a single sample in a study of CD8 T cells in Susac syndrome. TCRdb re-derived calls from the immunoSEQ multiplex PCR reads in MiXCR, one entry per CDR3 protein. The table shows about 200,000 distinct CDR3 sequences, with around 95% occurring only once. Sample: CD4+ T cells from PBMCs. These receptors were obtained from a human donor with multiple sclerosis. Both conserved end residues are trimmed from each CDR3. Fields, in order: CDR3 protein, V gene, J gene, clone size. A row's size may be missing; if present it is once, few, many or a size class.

ASSYGGGGNYGYT	TRBV6-5	TRBJ1-2	NA
SVGQTTNTEAF	TRBV29-1	TRBJ1-1	NA
ASSLNTYEQY	TRBV5-4	TRBJ2-7	NA
ASRTGRLDEQF	TRBV12-3/TRBV12-4	TRBJ2-1	NA
SVTGLGETQY	TRBV29-1	TRBJ2-5	NA
AWREGYSPLH	TRBV30	TRBJ1-6	NA
ASSQGWGDAYEQY	TRBV4-2	TRBJ2-7	NA
ASSFTTGTGGRGAF	TRBV12-3/TRBV12-4	TRBJ1-1	NA
ASSPGGTVNTEAF	TRBV12-3/TRBV12-4	TRBJ1-1	once
ASSGGLASGFQETQY	TRBV9	TRBJ2-5	NA
ASSPRSPTYNEQF	TRBV18	TRBJ2-1	NA
ASSSGRNNEQF	TRBV13	TRBJ2-1	NA
ATSDPGLADQETQY	TRBV24-1	TRBJ2-5	NA
ATSDPGGVQY	TRBV24-1	TRBJ2-7	NA
AWEMGETQY	TRBV30	TRBJ2-5	NA
ASSANSGASNTQY	TRBV6-6	TRBJ2-3	NA
ASSPGTGGVTEAF	TRBV18	TRBJ1-1	NA
ASSYSGTGNSPLH	TRBV6-5	TRBJ1-6	NA
AWRLGQGGQPQH	TRBV30	TRBJ1-5	NA
ASSPTRTNEKLF	TRBV5-4	TRBJ1-4	NA
SARDPGALTEAF	TRBV20-1	TRBJ1-1	NA
ASSYNRGLQPQH	TRBV5-6	TRBJ1-5	once
ASSDRLSVYGYT	TRBV6-1	TRBJ1-2	NA
ASSVTGSHGTDTQY	TRBV9	TRBJ2-3	NA
AWSAGQTETQY	TRBV30	TRBJ2-5	NA
ASSPWTGPRDEQY	TRBV3-1	TRBJ2-7	NA
ASSLAGTAHYGYT	TRBV5-1	TRBJ1-2	NA
ASSFGDRVNTEAF	TRBV12-3/TRBV12-4	TRBJ1-1	NA
ATSRETTEAF	TRBV15	TRBJ1-1	once
ASEAHGGTEAF	TRBV3-1	TRBJ1-1	NA
SARLAGGFRETQY	TRBV20-1	TRBJ2-5	NA
SAWDRDEKLF	TRBV20-1	TRBJ1-4	NA
ASTKRGTNTEAF	TRBV12-3/TRBV12-4	TRBJ1-1	NA
ATSDLPGVKNTGELF	TRBV24-1	TRBJ2-2	NA
ASSLRQGETQY	TRBV5-1	TRBJ2-5	NA
ASSLWMNTEAF	TRBV12-3/TRBV12-4	TRBJ1-1	few